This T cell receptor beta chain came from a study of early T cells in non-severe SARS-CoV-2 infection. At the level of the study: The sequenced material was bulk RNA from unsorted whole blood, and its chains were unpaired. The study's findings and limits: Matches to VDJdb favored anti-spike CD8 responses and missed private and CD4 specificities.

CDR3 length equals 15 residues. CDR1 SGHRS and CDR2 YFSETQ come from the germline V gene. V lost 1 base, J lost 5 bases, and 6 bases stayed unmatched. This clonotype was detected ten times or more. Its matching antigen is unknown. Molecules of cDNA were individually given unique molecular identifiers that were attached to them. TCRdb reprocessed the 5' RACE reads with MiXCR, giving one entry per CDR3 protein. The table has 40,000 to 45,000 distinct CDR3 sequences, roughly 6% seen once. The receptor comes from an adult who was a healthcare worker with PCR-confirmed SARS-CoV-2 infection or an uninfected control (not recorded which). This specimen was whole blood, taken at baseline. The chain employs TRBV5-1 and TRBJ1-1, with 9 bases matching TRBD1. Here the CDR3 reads CASSLPGTGYTEAFF. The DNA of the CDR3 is TGCGCCAGCAGCTTGCCCGGGACAGGGTATACTGAAGCTTTCTTT.